This passage covers 21 T cell receptor beta chains from one sample sequenced in a study of CXCR3-negative and CXCR3-positive naive CD8 T cells. Study conclusions and caveats: CXCR3-negative naive cells had less hydrophobic TRB CDR3s than did CXCR3-positive naive cells.

Their antigens remain unidentified. Libraries of TRB cDNA were made by 5' RACE and carried UMIs. From the 5' RACE reads, TCRdb lists one entry per CDR3 protein and no DNA. Reported are around 110,000 distinct CDR3 sequences; the ten largest clones contain 0.38%. The sequenced sample was naive CXCR3+ CD8+ T cells from blood. Regarding subset: CD45RO-CCR7+CD27+CD95- naive CD8+ T cells expressing CXCR3 (TNR3+). These receptor sequences come from a human donor in good health. Some clones in this sample may be carry-over from other donors' samples.

The gene calls are TRBV15 and TRBJ2-2; as DNA is missing, the TRBD2 call by TCRdb cannot be tested. Germline CDR1 is LNHNV and CDR2 is YYDKDF (reference sequence). The CDR3 covers 16 residues. The chain's CDR3 is CATSSVLGGFTGELFF.

J is TRBJ2-3 and V is TRBV6-5; absent DNA, TCRdb's TRBD1 call cannot be checked. This CDR3 has 15 residues. Germline CDR1 reads MNHEY; CDR2 reads SVGAGI. The chain's CDR3 is CASRGLETSTDTQYF.

The chain employs TRBV29-1 and TRBJ2-5; as DNA is missing, the TRBD1 call by TCRdb cannot be tested. The germline CDR1 and CDR2 sequences are SQVTM and ANQGSEA. The CDR3 extends over 14 amino acids. The CDR3 protein is CSAHPIGGQETQYF.

The chain joins TRBV7-9 to TRBJ2-1. The CDR3 is made up of 13 amino acids. The germline V gene encodes CDR1 SEHNR and CDR2 FQNEAQ (reference sequence). The CDR3: CASSLKLIDEQFF.

This sequence joins TRBV5-5 and TRBJ2-3; TCRdb designates TRBD2, a call that cannot be tested without DNA. Germline V gene lookup returns CDR1 SGHKS and CDR2 YYEKEE (reference sequence). This CDR3 comprises 15 residues. CDR3 in amino acids: CATNPGTSGTDTQYF.

The gene calls are TRBV28 and TRBJ2-7; no DNA is available, so the TRBD1 call from TCRdb remains unchecked. There are 12 residues in the CDR3. Germline assignment: CDR1 MDHEN and CDR2 SYDVKM. The CDR3 region is CASSPRGYEQYF. Full variable domain (rest looked up from reference TRBV28 and TRBJ2-7): DVKVTQSSRYLVKRTGEKVFLECVQDMDHENMFWYRQDPGLGLRLIYFSYDVKMKEKGDIPEGYSVSREKKERFSLILESASTNQTSMYLCASSPRGYEQYFGPGTRLTVT.

The chain uses TRBV7-9 and TRBJ1-1; TCRdb picks TRBD1, but there is no DNA to check that call. Germline-derived CDR1 and CDR2 are SEHNR and FQNEAQ (reference sequence). The CDR3 spans 13 residues. The CDR3 spells CASSLKGESWAFF.

The genes are TRBV12-3 or TRBV12-4 and TRBJ2-2. The CDR3 has 13 amino acids. CDR3: CASSLSEMGELFF.

V usage is TRBV29-1 and J usage is TRBJ2-1; without DNA, the TCRdb call of TRBD2 cannot be checked. Germline CDR1 SQVTM, CDR2 ANQGSEA. The CDR3 covers 13 residues. This CDR3 reads CSVRTRNSNEQFF.

V usage is TRBV7-9 and J usage is TRBJ1-1; TCRdb outputs TRBD1, but without DNA this stays unchecked. There are 17 residues in the CDR3. The germline V gene encodes CDR1 SEHNR and CDR2 FQNEAQ (reference sequence). CDR3 loop: CASSLDFGSRVNTEAFF.

The chain uses TRBV3-1 and TRBJ2-1; checking the TCRdb D call of TRBD2 is not possible without DNA. The CDR3 is 18 amino acids. Germline V gene lookup returns CDR1 LGHDT and CDR2 YNNKEL (reference sequence). CDR3: CASSQDFRPVPANNEQFF.

The chain links TRBV7-2 to TRBJ2-1; TCRdb returns TRBD1, unconfirmable since there is no DNA. Per germline, CDR1 SGHTA and CDR2 FQGNSA. The CDR3 is made up of 16 amino acids. CDR3 amino acids: CASSPRGPGDFNEQFF. Together with reference TRBV7-2 and TRBJ2-1, the CDR3 gives the full variable domain: GAGVSQSPSNKVTEKGKDVELRCDPISGHTALYWYRQSLGQGLEFLIYFQGNSAPDKSGLPSDRFSAERTGGSVSTLTIQRTQQEDSAVYLCASSPRGPGDFNEQFFGPGTRLTVL.

The chain joins TRBV29-1 to TRBJ2-1. This CDR3 is built from 14 residues. Looked up from germline, CDR1 is SQVTM and CDR2 is ANQGSEA. CDR3 residues: CSVELDSSYNEQFF.

This sequence joins TRBV7-2 and TRBJ1-5. The CDR3 contains 13 residues. Germline CDR1 and CDR2: SGHTA and FQGNSA. CDR3 sequence: CASSLAVGQPQHF.

The chain employs TRBV19 and TRBJ2-3; without DNA, the TCRdb call of TRBD2 cannot be checked. This CDR3 is built from 15 residues. Germline lookup yields CDR1 LNHDA and CDR2 SQIVND (reference sequence). The CDR3: CASSIGPSRTDTQYF.

The chain carries TRBV2 and TRBJ2-7. Looked up from germline, CDR1 is SNHLY and CDR2 is FYNNEI. The CDR3 runs 13 residues. CDR3 sequence reads: CASMTVLAYEQYF. Variable domain in full (rest from reference TRBV2 and TRBJ2-7): EPEVTQTPSHQVTQMGQEVILRCVPISNHLYFYWYRQILGQKVEFLVSFYNNEISEKSEIFDDQFSVERPDGSNFTLKIRSTKLEDSAMYFCASMTVLAYEQYFGPGTRLTVT.

The CDR3 sequence is CSVDPFPGETTYNEQFF. V usage is TRBV29-1 and J usage is TRBJ2-1; TCRdb picks TRBD1, but there is no DNA to check that call. CDR3 length equals 17 residues. Germline CDR1 and CDR2: SQVTM and ANQGSEA.

The rearrangement links TRBV6-1 to TRBJ2-1. Germline assignment: CDR1 MNHNS and CDR2 SASEGT. This CDR3 comprises 14 residues. CDR3 sequence: CASRASGSHNEQFF.

V is TRBV28 and J is TRBJ1-5; TCRdb selects TRBD1, and the lack of DNA leaves this call unchecked. This CDR3 is 14 amino acids long. Germline CDR1 reads MDHEN; CDR2 reads SYDVKM. The CDR3 is CASSPHRANQPQHF.

This rearrangement joins TRBV5-1 to TRBJ2-7; TCRdb names TRBD1, which stays unverified in the absence of DNA. This CDR3 has 16 amino acids. CDR1 is SGHRS, CDR2 YFSETQ, per germline. The CDR3 is CASSFSTGLRSDEQYF.

The CDR3 here is CATSRGGAGGGDTQYF. The genes are TRBV15 and TRBJ2-3; TCRdb proposes TRBD1, but this gene call is untestable without DNA. The CDR3 consists of 16 residues. Germline CDR1 is LNHNV and CDR2 is YYDKDF (reference sequence).